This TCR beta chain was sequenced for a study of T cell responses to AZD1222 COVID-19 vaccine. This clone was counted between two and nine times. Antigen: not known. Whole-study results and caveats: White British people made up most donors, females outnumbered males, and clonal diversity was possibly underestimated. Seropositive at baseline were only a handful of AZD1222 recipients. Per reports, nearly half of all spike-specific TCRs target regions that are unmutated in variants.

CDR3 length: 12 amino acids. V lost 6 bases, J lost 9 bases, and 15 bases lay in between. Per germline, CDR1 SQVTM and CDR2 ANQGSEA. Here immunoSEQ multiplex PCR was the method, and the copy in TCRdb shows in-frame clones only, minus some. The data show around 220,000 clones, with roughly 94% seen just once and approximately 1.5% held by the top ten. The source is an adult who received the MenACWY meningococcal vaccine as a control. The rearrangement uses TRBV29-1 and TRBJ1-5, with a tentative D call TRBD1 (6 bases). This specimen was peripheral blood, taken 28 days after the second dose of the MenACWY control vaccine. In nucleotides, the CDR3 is TGCAGCGTGGAACAGGGTCCGGGGCCCCAGCATTTT. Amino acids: CSVEQGPGPQHF.